The source of this TCR beta chain is a study of T cell repertoires in cytomegalovirus infection (dated by TCRdb to 2018 to 2020). Study-level background: The HLA type of each donor mattered for the analysis, because public TCR beta signatures pointed to carriage of CMV infection along with the matching HLA type. Findings and caveats that apply to the study as a whole: In both this cohort and an independent roughly 360-donor cohort, the cumulative frequency of public TCR beta family members distinguished carriers of CMV infection plus the relevant HLA type. The ex vivo response was dominated by HLA-C-restricted CMV-specific TCR beta clonotypes, which also provided the single most frequent clonotype in two of eight donors.

There are many counts of this clonotype. Its antigen is unknown. No clone much larger than this one lies a single base away; base qualities are absent. Sequencing relied on an Illumina HiSeq 1500. TCRdb reworked the public reads: Q25 trimming with fastp, MiXCR clone assembly, productive beta chains retained. Every CDR3 protein is listed once, alongside the most common genes and DNA of its rows. This sample lists over 90,000 distinct CDR3 sequences; 15% to 20% were detected once. The ten largest make up over 8% of the sample. Reading from cysteine to phenylalanine, the CDR3 counts 15 amino acids. CDR3 DNA is the only sequence kept; it has 45 bases, read in frame from the first base. CDR1 is given as SGHAT and CDR2 as FQDESV, both from the germline V gene (reference sequence). The V end loses 5 bases and the J end loses 0 bases, and a stretch of 13 bases separates them.

The source is a human donor in good health (CMV status not recorded). Some clones in this sample may be carry-over from other donors' samples. The chain links TRBV11-1 with TRBJ1-1; the D segment could be TRBD1, given 6 matching bases. What was sequenced was PBMCs. The nucleotides are TGTGCCAGCAGCCCGGCGGGGGGCATGAACACTGAAGCTTTCTTT. It translates to CASSPAGGMNTEAFF.